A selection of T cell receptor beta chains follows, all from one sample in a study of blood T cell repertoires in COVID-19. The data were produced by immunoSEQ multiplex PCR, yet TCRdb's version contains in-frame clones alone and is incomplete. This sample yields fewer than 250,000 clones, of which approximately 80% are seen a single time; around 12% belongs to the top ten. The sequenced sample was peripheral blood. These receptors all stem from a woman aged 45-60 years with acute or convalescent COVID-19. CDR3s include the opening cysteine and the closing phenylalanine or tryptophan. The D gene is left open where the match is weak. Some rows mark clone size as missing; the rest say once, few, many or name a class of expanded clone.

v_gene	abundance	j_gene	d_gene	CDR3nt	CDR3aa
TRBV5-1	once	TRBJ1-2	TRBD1	TGCGCCAGCAGCTATAGGGACAGCCGAGATGGCTACACCTTC	CASSYRDSRDGYTF
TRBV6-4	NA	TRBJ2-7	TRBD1	TGTGCCAGCAGTCACAGGGGGCGCAGCAAGGGACGGACCTACGAGCAGTACTTC	CASSHRGRSKGRTYEQYF
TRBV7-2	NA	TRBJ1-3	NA	TGTGCCAGCAGCTCCCAAGGAGGGTCAGGAAACACCATATATTTT	CASSSQGGSGNTIYF
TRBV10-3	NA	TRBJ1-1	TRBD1	TGTGCCATCAGCGACAGGGGCCTGAACACTGAAGCTTTCTTT	CAISDRGLNTEAFF
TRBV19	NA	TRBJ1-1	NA	TGTGCCAGTAGTATATCCCGGGGCAGGGGAATGAACACTGAAGCTTTCTTT	CASSISRGRGMNTEAFF
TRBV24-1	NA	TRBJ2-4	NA	TGTGCCACCAGTGATTTTAAGGAGGTCGGAAACATTCAGTACTTC	CATSDFKEVGNIQYF
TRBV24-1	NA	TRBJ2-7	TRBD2	TGTGCCACCAGTGATGTTAGCGGGATCCGCTACGAGCAGTACTTC	CATSDVSGIRYEQYF
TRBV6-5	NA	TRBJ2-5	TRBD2	TGTGCCAGCAGTTACGGGAGGGGCCGTAGAGTAGAGACCCAGTACTTC	CASSYGRGRRVETQYF
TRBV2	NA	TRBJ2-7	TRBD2	TGTGCCAGCAGTATCGGGCTAGCGGCTACCTACGAGCAGTACTTC	CASSIGLAATYEQYF
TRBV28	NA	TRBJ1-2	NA	TGTGCCAGCAGGCGGTCGAACTATGGCTACACCTTC	CASRRSNYGYTF
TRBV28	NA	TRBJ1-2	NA	TGTGCCAGCAGTTTCGGACAGTCGAGCTATGGCTACACCTTC	CASSFGQSSYGYTF
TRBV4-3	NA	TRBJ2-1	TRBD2	TGCGCCAGCAGCCCTAGCGGGAGCGGGTACAATGAGCAGTTCTTC	CASSPSGSGYNEQFF
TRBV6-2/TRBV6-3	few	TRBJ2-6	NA	TGTGCCAGCAGCCCCCCGCGAGCCGGCTCTGGGGCCAACGTCCTGACTTTC	CASSPPRAGSGANVLTF
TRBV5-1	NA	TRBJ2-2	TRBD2	TGCGCCAGCAGCTTGGACTCACGGGGAGGGACCGGGGAGCTGTTTTTT	CASSLDSRGGTGELFF
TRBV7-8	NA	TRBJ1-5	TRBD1	TGTGCCAGCAGTTCCGGCAGGGACAGCATAAATCAGCCCCAGCATTTT	CASSSGRDSINQPQHF
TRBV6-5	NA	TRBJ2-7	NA	TGTGCCAGCAGAGGGACAAAGCTCTCCTACGAGCAGTACTTC	CASRGTKLSYEQYF
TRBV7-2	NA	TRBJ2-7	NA	TGTGCCAGCAGCTTAGCGTCCCTAGATCCCTACGAGCAGTACTTC	CASSLASLDPYEQYF
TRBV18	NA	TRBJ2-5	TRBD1	TGTGCCAGCTCACCGGACAGGAAGACCCAGTACTTC	CASSPDRKTQYF
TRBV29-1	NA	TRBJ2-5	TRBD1	TGCAGCGCCCGTGGGGACAGGGTAGTAGTAGAGACCCAGTACTTC	CSARGDRVVVETQYF
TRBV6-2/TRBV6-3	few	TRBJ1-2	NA	TGTGCCAGCAGTGACCTGCTCGGGTCGAACAACTATGGCTACACCTTC	CASSDLLGSNNYGYTF
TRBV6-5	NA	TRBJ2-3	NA	TGTGCCAGCAGAACGGGAGTAGAGGTAGATACGCAGTATTTT	CASRTGVEVDTQYF
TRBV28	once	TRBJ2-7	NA	TGTGCCAGCAGTTTGTGGGGGGACCTCTACGAGCAGTACTTC	CASSLWGDLYEQYF
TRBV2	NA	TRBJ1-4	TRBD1	TGTGCCAGCAGTACCGACAGGGGGCATGAAAAACTGTTTTTT	CASSTDRGHEKLFF
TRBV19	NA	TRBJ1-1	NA	TGTGCCAGTAGTATCGGAGGGAGGAACACTGAAGCTTTCTTT	CASSIGGRNTEAFF
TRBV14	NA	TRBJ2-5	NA	TGTGCCAGCAGCCAAGACAGGGAAGGCCCAGAGACCCAGTACTTC	CASSQDREGPETQYF
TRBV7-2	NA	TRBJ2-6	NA	TGTGCCAGCAGCTTAGAACGGGACTCTGGGGCCAACGTCCTGACTTTC	CASSLERDSGANVLTF
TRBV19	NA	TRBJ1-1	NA	TGTGCCAGTAGGACACAGGGCCCCACTGAAGCTTTCTTT	CASRTQGPTEAFF
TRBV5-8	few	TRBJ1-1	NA	TGTGCCAGCAGCTTGGACAGCTTGAACACTGAAGCTTTCTTT	CASSLDSLNTEAFF
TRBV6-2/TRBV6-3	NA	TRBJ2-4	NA	TGTGCCAGCAGTCATCAAAGGCAGTGGACAGCCCTAGCCAAAAACATTCAGTACTTC	CASSHQRQWTALAKNIQYF